The present T cell receptor (beta chain) was sequenced within a study of Ad26.COV2.S vaccination and SARS-CoV-2 variants. As for the study in general: The Ad26.COV2.S arm of the COV1001 trial was where the donor was placed.

With regard to this clone: The target antigen is unknown.

Treatment specified: roughly 19 received Ad26.COV2.S at low or high dose, single or two shots; 5 received placebo; per-sample allocation not given. Material that was analyzed had been drawn on day 63 after the first vaccine or placebo injection. TCRdb's copy holds only in-frame clones and misses some; the assay was immunoSEQ multiplex PCR. The profile covers some 400,000 clones, with approximately 89% appearing a single time and around 1.8% taken by the ten largest. Whole-study results and caveats: It is possible that the TCR breadth and depth analyses underestimated the total T cell responses.

Deletions cut 4 bases from V and 8 bases from J, with 15 bases between. The germline V gene has CDR1 SGHDT and CDR2 YYEEEE. This CDR3 is 13 amino acids long. The source of this sequence is a person aged 18-65 years who received the Ad26.COV2.S COVID-19 vaccine or a placebo. Sequencing used peripheral blood, obtained in a trial of Ad26.COV2.S vaccine versus placebo. The chain has TRBV5-6 and TRBJ1-2, with D unresolved. Written as DNA, the CDR3 is TGTGCCAGCAGCATTCAAGGAGCGGGAGGCTACACCTTC. Translated, it gives CASSIQGAGGYTF.